This record concerns one T cell receptor beta chain sequence. This record belongs to a study of blood T cell repertoires in COVID-19. Study overall: PBMCs, B-cell-depleted T cells, or T cells provided the cDNA or gDNA that made up the material.

Per the germline V gene, CDR1 is MRHNA and CDR2 is SNTAGT. The CDR3 runs to 14 residues. V lost 5 bases and J lost 4; bases outside the gene matches: 2. Measured with immunoSEQ multiplex PCR; TCRdb has only the in-frame clones, and not every one. The sample holds about 74,000 clones, approximately 85% seen once. The sample was peripheral blood. V and J are TRBV6-4 and TRBJ2-7, with 13 nucleotides matching TRBD2. This sequence originates from a man in his 70s with acute or convalescent COVID-19. CDR3 protein: CASSRLAGGYEQYF. In DNA form, the CDR3 reads TGTGCCAGCAGTCGACTAGCGGGAGGTTACGAGCAGTACTTC.